This T cell receptor (beta chain) was retrieved from a study of T cells in localized non-small cell lung cancer. Regarding the study as a whole: Uninvolved adjacent lung, not tumor, had the highest T cell clonality. Density of T cells in blood, when higher, went with longer overall survival. A median roughly 57 of the top 100 tumor clones appeared in adjacent lung.

V lost 6 bases to trimming and J lost 1 base; unmatched junction nucleotides: 7. The CDR3 is 15 amino acids. Germline V gives CDR1 MNHGY, CDR2 SAAAGT. Samples of adjacent lung (free of atypia) were collected at least 2 cm from the tumor margin. Only a few counts were recorded for this clone. As yet, its antigen is unknown. Data came from immunoSEQ multiplex PCR; TCRdb stores just in-frame clones and leaves some out. The sample contains some 860 clones, approximately 23% of which appear only once. Here the sequenced sample was normal lung tissue next to the tumor, taken before any cancer treatment. This clonotype was obtained from an older female donor with stage I lung adenocarcinoma. V gene TRBV6-8 combines with J gene TRBJ2-7, with 9 bases fitting TRBD1. The CDR3 DNA sequence: TGTGCCAGCAGCCGGACAGGGGCCGCATCCTACGAGCAGTACTTC. Amino acids: CASSRTGAASYEQYF.